This record looks at one T cell receptor (beta chain) sequence and its context. Sample time point: baseline pretreatment blood. Treatment described: 15 Gy SBRT to primary tumor, nephrectomy 4 weeks later. This entry is derived from a study of radiation and T cells in renal cell carcinoma. Using immunoSEQ multiplex PCR, the repertoire was profiled, and TCRdb retains in-frame clones only, with some absent. This table holds about 88,000 clones, less than 90% found once. This CDR3 contains 15 residues. Trimming pared 4 bases from V and 4 bases from J, leaving 14 bases between. The germline V gene has CDR1 SGHRS and CDR2 YFSETQ.

This clonotype was sampled from a man in his fifties or sixties with renal cell carcinoma. The rearrangement links TRBV5-1 to TRBJ1-4, with D possibly matching TRBD1 (6 bases). This material consisted of blood, taken from a patient whose treatment included radiotherapy and nephrectomy. DNA for the CDR3: TGCGCCAGCAGCCCAGGGGAGTTTAGTAATGAAAAACTGTTTTTT. Translation gives CASSPGEFSNEKLFF.